Listed here are 4 T cell receptor beta chains from one sample, sequenced in a study of cytomegalovirus exposure and HLA in healthy donors. The PCR used 60 Vbeta and 13 Jbeta primers. Measured with immunoSEQ multiplex PCR; TCRdb has only the in-frame clones, and not every one. The sample contains hundreds of thousands of clones, around 83% of which appear only once. Sequencing was done on a sample of PBMCs. Source of these receptors: a girl aged 2 to 10 in good health and CMV-seronegative.

V is TRBV27 and J is TRBJ1-2; D may be TRBD1 (5 bases). V lost 5 bases, J lost 4 bases, and 17 bases lay in between. Per germline, CDR1 MNHEY and CDR2 SMNVEV (reference sequence). The CDR3 spans 15 residues. CDR3 amino acids: CASSRSAGMGYGYTF. In nucleotides, the CDR3 is TGTGCCAGCAGTCGTTCGGCAGGGATGGGCTATGGCTACACCTTC.

A few counts support this clone. The chain is built from TRBV5-1 and TRBJ1-1, with 10 positions matching TRBD1. The CDR3 spans 14 residues. Germline V gives CDR1 SGHRS, CDR2 YFSETQ. V trimming: 7 bases; J trimming: 5 bases; junction bases outside the gene matches: 8. The CDR3 reads CASSLDRGRTEAFF. CDR3 sequence (DNA): TGCGCCAGCTCCTTAGACAGGGGGCGGACTGAAGCTTTCTTT.

Concerning this clone itself: One junction end disagrees with the germline gene, perhaps due to a read error. This chain links TRBV7-9 with TRBJ2-1; tentative D call: TRBD1 (5 bases). CDR1 and CDR2 from the germline V gene are SEHNR and FQNEAQ (reference sequence). The CDR3 is 12 residues long. This CDR3 reads CSRLTEDNEQFF. As DNA, the CDR3 is TGTTCCAGGTTGACAGAAGACAATGAGCAGTTCTTC.

The V gene is TRBV29-1, the J gene TRBJ2-1; 8 nucleotides align to TRBD2. The V segment lost 6 bases and the J segment 9 bases; nucleotides outside the gene matches: 7. Germline CDR1 and CDR2: SQVTM and ANQGSEA. The CDR3 covers 12 residues. Written as DNA, the CDR3 is TGCAGCGTCCTACTAGCGGTCGGTGAGCAGTTCTTC. Its protein is CSVLLAVGEQFF.